This TCR beta chain was recorded in a study of cytomegalovirus exposure and HLA in healthy donors. 13 Jbeta primers and 60 Vbeta primers were used for the PCR. TCRdb's table, derived via immunoSEQ multiplex PCR, lists solely in-frame clones and lacks some. The table has 70,000 to 90,000 clones, around 75% seen once. Findings of the study overall: Later analysis associated a missense DCLRE1C variant with TCR beta V- and J-gene trimming. Most CMV-associated TCR beta chains were later found to appear HLA-restricted. The only immune exposure information that was available was CMV serostatus.

As concerns this clone: Antigen: not known.

CDR3 length: 13 residues. Germline CDR1 reads SQVTM; CDR2 reads ANQGSEA. Trimming cost V 4 bases and J 6 bases, with 15 bases left between them. The receptor's source is a man aged 40-49 years in good health and CMV-seronegative. The sample taken for sequencing was PBMCs. The chain is built from TRBV29-1 and TRBJ1-2; perhaps TRBD1 as D (6 bases). CDR3 sequence: CSVVHRVKNGYTF. Written as DNA, the CDR3 is TGCAGCGTTGTCCACAGGGTTAAAAATGGCTACACCTTC.